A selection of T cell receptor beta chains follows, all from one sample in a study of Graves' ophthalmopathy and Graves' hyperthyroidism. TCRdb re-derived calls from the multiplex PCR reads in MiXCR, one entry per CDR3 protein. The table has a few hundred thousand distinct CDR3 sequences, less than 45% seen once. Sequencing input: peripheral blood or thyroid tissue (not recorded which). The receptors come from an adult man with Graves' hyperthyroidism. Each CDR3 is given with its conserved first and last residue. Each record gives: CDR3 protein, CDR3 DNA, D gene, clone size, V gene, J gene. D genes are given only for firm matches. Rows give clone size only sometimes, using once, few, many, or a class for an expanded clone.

CDR3aa: CASSPIGHPYNEQFF
CDR3nt: TGTGCCAGCAGCCCGATCGGACATCCCTACAATGAGCAGTTCTTC
d_gene: -
abundance: -
v_gene: TRBV6-5
j_gene: TRBJ2-1

CDR3aa: CASSFTGYGSDTQYF
CDR3nt: TGTGCCAGCAGTTTTACAGGGTACGGGTCAGATACGCAGTATTTT
d_gene: -
abundance: few
v_gene: TRBV12-3/TRBV12-4
j_gene: TRBJ2-3

CDR3aa: CASSLGVVPYSQKETQYF
CDR3nt: TGTGCCAGCAGCTTAGGGGTGGTGCCCTATTCTCAAAAAGAGACCCAGTACTTC
d_gene: -
abundance: -
v_gene: TRBV7-2
j_gene: TRBJ2-5

CDR3aa: CSVDRSAGTDTQYF
CDR3nt: TGCAGCGTTGATCGTTCAGCGGGAACAGATACGCAGTATTTT
d_gene: TRBD2
abundance: few
v_gene: TRBV29-1
j_gene: TRBJ2-3

CDR3aa: CATSDFSVSSYNEQFF
CDR3nt: TGTGCCACCAGTGATTTTAGCGTGAGCTCCTACAATGAGCAGTTCTTC
d_gene: -
abundance: once
v_gene: TRBV24-1
j_gene: TRBJ2-1

CDR3aa: CASSIVGEAQETQYF
CDR3nt: TGTGCCAGTAGTATAGTCGGTGAAGCCCAAGAGACCCAGTACTTC
d_gene: -
abundance: many
v_gene: TRBV19
j_gene: TRBJ2-5

CDR3aa: CASSYGVQGNTGELFF
CDR3nt: TGTGCCAGCAGTTACGGGGTACAGGGGAACACCGGGGAGCTGTTTTTT
d_gene: -
abundance: many
v_gene: TRBV6-6
j_gene: TRBJ2-2

CDR3aa: CASSLRTGGSSYEQYF
CDR3nt: TGTGCCAGCAGCTTAAGGACGGGCGGGAGCTCCTACGAGCAGTACTTC
d_gene: TRBD2
abundance: many
v_gene: TRBV7-6
j_gene: TRBJ2-7

CDR3aa: CASGSNRGGGPREQYF
CDR3nt: TGTGCTAGTGGTTCTAACCGAGGGGGGGGCCCACGGGAGCAGTACTTC
d_gene: -
abundance: few
v_gene: TRBV12-5
j_gene: TRBJ2-7

CDR3aa: CASSLAGNRNQPQHF
CDR3nt: TGTGCCAGCAGCTTAGCGGGGAATCGCAATCAGCCCCAGCATTTT
d_gene: -
abundance: many
v_gene: TRBV7-8
j_gene: TRBJ1-5

CDR3aa: CSARDIQTVQETQYF
CDR3nt: TGCAGTGCTAGAGATATCCAGACGGTTCAAGAGACCCAGTACTTC
d_gene: -
abundance: many
v_gene: TRBV20-1
j_gene: TRBJ2-5

CDR3aa: CSVRKRENSYEQYF
CDR3nt: TGCAGCGTTCGTAAGCGGGAGAACTCCTACGAGCAGTACTTC
d_gene: TRBD2
abundance: many
v_gene: TRBV29-1
j_gene: TRBJ2-7

CDR3aa: CASSFSGEPYEQYF
CDR3nt: TGTGCCAGCAGCTTTTCCGGGGAACCCTACGAGCAGTACTTC
d_gene: -
abundance: many
v_gene: TRBV7-6
j_gene: TRBJ2-7

CDR3aa: CASVVQGGGELFF
CDR3nt: TGTGCCAGCGTAGTACAGGGCGGCGGGGAGCTGTTTTTT
d_gene: -
abundance: -
v_gene: TRBV25-1
j_gene: TRBJ2-2

CDR3aa: CAIKSDRYSNQPQHF
CDR3nt: TGTGCCATCAAATCAGACAGGTATAGCAATCAGCCCCAGCATTTT
d_gene: -
abundance: many
v_gene: TRBV10-3
j_gene: TRBJ1-5

CDR3aa: CASSEDGLMINQPQHF
CDR3nt: TGTGCCAGCAGTGAGGACGGGCTCATGATCAATCAGCCCCAGCATTTT
d_gene: -
abundance: -
v_gene: TRBV10-3
j_gene: TRBJ1-5

CDR3aa: CATHRDSNQPQHF
CDR3nt: TGTGCCACCCACAGGGATAGCAATCAGCCCCAGCATTTT
d_gene: -
abundance: many
v_gene: TRBV10-3
j_gene: TRBJ1-5

CDR3aa: CSARGRLDGHEKLFF
CDR3nt: TGCAGTGCTAGAGGACGGTTGGACGGGCATGAAAAACTGTTTTTT
d_gene: -
abundance: many
v_gene: TRBV20-1
j_gene: TRBJ1-4

CDR3aa: CASAYGAGQPQHF
CDR3nt: TGTGCCAGCGCCTACGGGGCAGGGCAGCCCCAGCATTTT
d_gene: -
abundance: -
v_gene: TRBV27
j_gene: TRBJ1-5

CDR3aa: CATSRDRINTEAFF
CDR3nt: TGTGCCACCAGCAGAGATCGGATAAACACTGAAGCTTTCTTT
d_gene: -
abundance: -
v_gene: TRBV15
j_gene: TRBJ1-1

CDR3aa: CASSSEDRGSGYTF
CDR3nt: TGTGCCAGCAGCTCAGAGGACAGGGGAAGTGGCTACACCTTC
d_gene: TRBD1
abundance: many
v_gene: TRBV5-8
j_gene: TRBJ1-2

CDR3aa: CASSLEQGEDSPLHF
CDR3nt: TGTGCCAGCAGTTTAGAACAGGGGGAAGATTCACCCCTCCACTTT
d_gene: TRBD1
abundance: many
v_gene: TRBV12-3/TRBV12-4
j_gene: TRBJ1-6

CDR3aa: CSVGKGYNEQFF
CDR3nt: TGCAGCGTTGGCAAGGGGTACAATGAGCAGTTCTTC
d_gene: -
abundance: -
v_gene: TRBV29-1
j_gene: TRBJ2-1

CDR3aa: CASSYSGTHTYEQYF
CDR3nt: TGTGCCAGCAGTTACTCTGGGACTCACACCTACGAGCAGTACTTC
d_gene: -
abundance: few
v_gene: TRBV6-4
j_gene: TRBJ2-7

CDR3aa: CASSEGGFSGNTIYF
CDR3nt: TGTGCCAGCAGTGAAGGGGGTTTCTCTGGAAACACCATATATTTT
d_gene: -
abundance: -
v_gene: TRBV6-6
j_gene: TRBJ1-3

CDR3aa: CSVERGHNYEQYF
CDR3nt: TGCAGCGTTGAACGCGGACATAACTACGAGCAGTACTTC
d_gene: -
abundance: many
v_gene: TRBV29-1
j_gene: TRBJ2-7

CDR3aa: CASSSARNTEAFF
CDR3nt: TGCGCCAGCAGCTCGGCAAGGAACACTGAAGCTTTCTTT
d_gene: -
abundance: few
v_gene: TRBV5-1
j_gene: TRBJ1-1

CDR3aa: CASSEAWSEAFF
CDR3nt: TGTGCCAGCAGTGAAGCTTGGAGTGAAGCTTTCTTT
d_gene: -
abundance: many
v_gene: TRBV2
j_gene: TRBJ1-1

CDR3aa: CASSAHTGQETQHF
CDR3nt: TGTGCCAGCAGTGCCCATACAGGCCAAGAGACCCAGCATTTT
d_gene: -
abundance: -
v_gene: TRBV2
j_gene: TRBJ1-5

CDR3aa: CSARDHRANEKLFF
CDR3nt: TGCAGTGCTAGAGATCACAGGGCTAATGAAAAACTGTTTTTT
d_gene: -
abundance: -
v_gene: TRBV20-1
j_gene: TRBJ1-4

CDR3aa: CASSSRTRGNTGELFF
CDR3nt: TGTGCCAGCAGCTCGCGGACGCGGGGAAACACCGGGGAGCTGTTTTTT
d_gene: -
abundance: -
v_gene: TRBV7-3
j_gene: TRBJ2-2

CDR3aa: CASSPTWGGEQFF
CDR3nt: TGTGCCAGCAGCCCCACCTGGGGGGGTGAGCAGTTCTTC
d_gene: TRBD2
abundance: -
v_gene: TRBV7-3
j_gene: TRBJ2-1

CDR3aa: CASSVPGLNYEQYF
CDR3nt: TGTGCCAGTAGTGTTCCGGGACTAAACTACGAGCAGTACTTC
d_gene: TRBD2
abundance: -
v_gene: TRBV19
j_gene: TRBJ2-7

CDR3aa: CASSLGGINTEAFF
CDR3nt: TGTGCCAGCAGCTTAGGGGGGATAAACACTGAAGCTTTCTTT
d_gene: -
abundance: many
v_gene: TRBV7-9
j_gene: TRBJ1-1

CDR3aa: CASSSGSSGNAIYF
CDR3nt: TGTGCCAGCAGTTCAGGGAGCTCTGGAAACGCCATATATTTT
d_gene: -
abundance: -
v_gene: TRBV9
j_gene: TRBJ1-3

CDR3aa: CASSLRIYEQYF
CDR3nt: TGTGCCAGCAGTTTACGGATCTACGAGCAGTACTTC
d_gene: -
abundance: few
v_gene: TRBV28
j_gene: TRBJ2-7